This TCR beta chain was recovered during a study of CD8 T cells in ankylosing spondylitis. For TCR beta, libraries came from quantitative 5'-RACE with molecular barcodes. TCRdb ran MiXCR on the 5' RACE reads and lists one entry per CDR3 protein. The sample has some 130,000 distinct CDR3 sequences, approximately 10% seen once. The V gene end was trimmed by 6 bases and the J gene end by 1 base; junction bases not matched to a gene: 10. Per germline, CDR1 DFQATT and CDR2 SNEGSKA (reference sequence). The CDR3 length is 16 residues. Study-wide results and caveats: There was reportedly significant enrichment of clones that were disease-linked in matched ankylosing spondylitis synovial fluid. Reactive arthritis synovial fluid and blood previously showed some of these motif variants. Typical of ankylosing spondylitis blood, it appeared, was a TCR beta motif of under 10 highly homologous variants.

At least ten counts were recorded for this clonotype. What it binds is not known. The sample was blood, either unsorted or a sorted T cell fraction (not recorded which). The origin of this receptor is a female donor with ankylosing spondylitis or in good health (not recorded which). J is TRBJ2-3 and V is TRBV20-1; 10 bases fit TRBD1. Here the CDR3 DNA reads TGCAGTGCCACTGGGACAGGGGAAGGGGGCACAGATACGCAGTATTTT. It encodes CSATGTGEGGTDTQYF.